This TCR beta chain was sequenced in a study of post-analysis software for immune sequencing data (dated by TCRdb to 2013 to 2016). Describing the broader study: The recorded disease courses included relapsing-remitting, secondary progressive and progressive-relapsing multiple sclerosis, and some patients had no subtype annotation. The patient repertoires were compared against 11 previously published healthy control repertoires obtained from donors aged 6 to 25 years. A subset of samples was prepared in parallel using single-end sample barcoding, then pooled and co-amplified after Illumina adapter ligation.

On the study overall, not on this receptor specifically: The multiple sclerosis patient group was slightly younger than the control group. A few TRBV segments, including TRBV5-6, TRBV5-1 and TRBV20-1, were significantly more frequent in patients than controls. Compared with controls, multiple sclerosis patients had significantly lower normalized Chao1 diversity, a finding suggesting substantial peripheral T-cell clonal expansion. When samples were clustered directly using the F measure, samples prepared in the same batch co-clustered strongly, which prompted a batch-effect correction.

On this clonotype: What this receptor recognizes is not known. Qualities for individual bases were not recorded, and no much larger clone is one base off.

Reading the germline V gene gives CDR1 SNHLY and CDR2 FYNNEI. The junction shows trimming of 6 bases on V and 9 bases on J, plus 20 bases between the germline ends. The CDR3, from cysteine to phenylalanine, totals 14 residues. Just the 42-base CDR3 DNA is kept, in frame starting at base 1. The receptor library was made with PCR. TCRdb shows the sequencer as Illumina HiSeq 2500. Unique molecular identifiers were incorporated into TCR beta cDNA libraries to reduce PCR and sequencing biases. Roughly 500,000 cDNA molecules were obtained per 1 to 10 million input T cells, so each molecule approximated one T cell. The same protocol used for the earlier healthy control dataset was applied to prepare and sequence the patient libraries. Within a given batch, samples were prepared together, multiplexed and sequenced on the same HiSeq lane. Concerning the study's data processing: Raw barcoded reads were processed with MIGEC, discarding single-read molecular identifier groups before consensus assembly and CDR3 extraction. VDJtools was used for post-analysis of the clonotype tables, and diversity was normalized by down-sampling every dataset to the size of the smallest sample. In repertoire overlap clustering, CDR3 amino acid sequences, but not nucleotide sequences, were matched to correct batch-related cross-sample contamination. TCRdb passed the public sequencing reads through fastp at Q25 and MiXCR, retaining productive beta sequences. Rows with one shared CDR3 protein collapse into an entry with the most common genes and DNA. None of the V and J calls come from the authors' own analysis; TCRdb made them. This sample gives about 400,000 distinct CDR3 sequences in total; about a third of them show up just once. Of the sample, roughly 13% falls within the top ten clones.

TCR beta repertoires were profiled from peripheral blood of roughly twelve young patients with multiple sclerosis to demonstrate the VDJtools post-analysis software. The multiple sclerosis patients were children and adolescents between roughly 6 and 17 years of age. This receptor was taken from a girl aged 5 to 17 with multiple sclerosis. The sequenced sample consisted of blood. The rearranged chain carries TRBV2 and TRBJ1-1; the D gene is not confidently resolved. The DNA sequence is given as TGTGCCAGCAGCCCCGAAGGGATGGGAACTAAAGCTTTCTTT. Translated, it reads CASSPEGMGTKAFF.